This T cell receptor beta chain was captured in a study of response to subunit inactivated influenza vaccine. The study, taken as a whole, reports: T cells newly recruited by each seasonal influenza vaccination are few, the authors suggested.

There are 14 residues in the CDR3. Germline V CDR1 and CDR2: DFQATT, SNEGSKA (reference sequence). J gave up 2 bases and V 4 bases, and 8 bases lay outside the gene matches. TCRdb re-analysed the RT-PCR reads in MiXCR, keeping a single row per CDR3 protein. This repertoire shows 450,000 to 600,000 distinct CDR3 sequences, more than 15% found once; its top ten account for 2.5% to 3.5%. This clonotype was found a few times. The target antigen is unknown. This TCR derives from a man between 50 and 75 years old who received an inactivated influenza vaccine. The sample in question was CD4+ T cells sorted from PBMCs, obtained 23 to 25 months after vaccination. J is TRBJ2-7 and V is TRBV20-1; 7 nucleotides align to TRBD2. CDR3 residues: CSATRGRATYEQYF. CDR3 DNA: TGCAGTGCTACGCGGGGGAGAGCGACCTACGAGCAGTACTTC.